This paragraph covers one T cell receptor (beta chain) sequence. Its antigen is not identified. The data belong to a study of shared clonotypes between healthy human individuals. Only in-frame clones appear in the TCRdb table, and some are missing; sequencing was by immunoSEQ multiplex PCR. The top ten clones hold about 0.13% of a sample with about 2,500,000 clones, around nine tenths of them seen once. Study-wide points: A few donors held about 5% of naive CD4 clonotypes in common.

This CDR3 is 15 amino acids long. Deletions cut 2 bases from V and 3 bases from J, with 8 bases between. The germline gives CDR1 MRHNA, CDR2 SNTAGT. The chain joins TRBV6-4 to TRBJ1-6; D gene ambiguous. Source material: naive CD4+ T cells sorted from blood. Subset specified: CD45RA+ positively selected. The receptor was derived from a man aged 18 to 30 in good health. CDR3: CASSDGEDYNSPLHF. The CDR3 coding sequence is TGTGCCAGCAGTGACGGGGAGGACTATAATTCACCCCTCCACTTT.